The 31 T cell receptor beta chains below were found in one sample sequenced in a study of Graves' ophthalmopathy and Graves' hyperthyroidism. Amplification from RNA transcripts yielded the TCR beta CDR3 regions. RT-PCR with HTBI primers came first, then second-round multiplex PCR. MiXCR was run by TCRdb on the multiplex PCR reads, yielding one entry per CDR3 protein. The sample shows 360,000 or so distinct CDR3 sequences, approximately 20% of them seen only once. The sample taken for sequencing was peripheral blood. These receptors originate from a woman between 18 and 30 years old with Graves' ophthalmopathy.

This clonotype was seen at least ten times. The chain carries TRBV7-4 and TRBJ1-1; perhaps TRBD1 as D (5 bases). The V and J ends lost 1 base and 0 bases respectively, with 18 bases between them. Germline V CDR1 and CDR2: SGHVT, SQSDAQ. There are 18 residues in the CDR3. The CDR3, as DNA: TGTGCCAGCAGCTTAGTTGTCGGGGCAGGGACCTTGAACACTGAAGCTTTCTTT. Encoded protein: CASSLVVGAGTLNTEAFF.

CDR3 sequence (DNA): TGTGCCAGCAGCTTAGAGCGAGGGCTCGGAGCTTTCTTT. This translates into CASSLERGLGAFF. The V call is TRBV11-1, the J call TRBJ1-1; no clear D gene. The CDR3 contains 13 residues. Deletions cut 1 base from V and 10 bases from J, with 13 bases between. The germline V gene encodes CDR1 SGHAT and CDR2 FQDESV (reference sequence). Drawing the rest from reference TRBV11-1 and TRBJ1-1, the complete variable domain is EAEVAQSPRYKITEKSQAVAFWCDPISGHATLYWYRQILGQGPELLVQFQDESVVDDSQLPKDRFSAERLKGVDSTLKIQPAELGDSAMYLCASSLERGLGAFFGQGTRLTVV.

This clonotype came up many times. The V gene is TRBV5-1, the J gene TRBJ2-7; weak D call: TRBD2 (6 bases). Germline V gene data show CDR1 as SGHRS and CDR2 as YFSETQ. V was trimmed by 0 bases and J by 2 bases, leaving 15 bases between them. This CDR3 comprises 16 residues. CDR3 sequence reads: CASSLARGKPPYEQYF. In DNA form, the CDR3 reads TGCGCCAGCAGCTTGGCTCGGGGGAAGCCTCCCTACGAGCAGTACTTC.

The J gene is TRBJ1-2, the V gene TRBV27; TRBD1 matches 7 bases. V shed 7 bases and J 4 bases; nucleotides not matched to a gene: 15. The CDR3 sequence is 16 residues long. Germline V lookup: CDR1 MNHEY, CDR2 SMNVEV (reference sequence). This CDR3 reads CASKLNIRGLSYGYTF. The CDR3, as DNA: TGTGCCAGCAAACTGAACATAAGGGGGCTTAGCTATGGCTACACCTTC.

This clonotype was seen a few times. This sequence joins TRBV6-2 or TRBV6-3 and TRBJ2-7; 9 nucleotides align to TRBD2. The ends lost 4 bases at V and 2 bases at J; junction bases unmatched: 3. The CDR3 runs 14 residues. Germline CDR1 reads MNHEY; CDR2 reads SVGEGT. CDR3 nucleotides: TGTGCCAGCAGTTCCCAGCGGGGGGCCTACGAGCAGTACTTC. Its translation is CASSSQRGAYEQYF.

This clonotype was recorded at least ten times. The chain links TRBV9 to TRBJ2-3; D perhaps matches TRBD2 (6 bases). CDR3 size: 13 residues. In germline, CDR1 is SGDLS, CDR2 YYNGEE. With 5 bases removed from V and 3 bases from J, the gap between germline ends came to 10 bases. CDR3 sequence: CASRGRGTDTQYF. The CDR3, as DNA: TGTGCCAGCAGAGGACGGGGGACAGATACGCAGTATTTT.

The table lists this clonotype with many counts. V gene TRBV2 combines with J gene TRBJ1-5; D ambiguous. The CDR3 is 13 residues long. CDR1 SNHLY and CDR2 FYNNEI come from the germline V gene. V lost 3 bases, J lost 6 bases, and 9 bases lay in between. In DNA form, the CDR3 reads TGTGCCAGCAGTGAGTGGGGTGGTCAGCCCCAGCATTTT. Its protein product is CASSEWGGQPQHF. Full variable domain (rest looked up from reference TRBV2 and TRBJ1-5): EPEVTQTPSHQVTQMGQEVILRCVPISNHLYFYWYRQILGQKVEFLVSFYNNEISEKSEIFDDQFSVERPDGSNFTLKIRSTKLEDSAMYFCASSEWGGQPQHFGDGTRLSIL.

Ten or more counts support this clonotype. The gene calls are TRBV11-2 and TRBJ2-5; 8 nucleotides match TRBD1. The trim removed 6 bases at V and 5 bases at J, leaving 11 bases unmatched. From germline, CDR1 is SGHAT and CDR2 FQNNGV. This CDR3 has 15 residues. CDR3 sequence: CASRPPGRGQETQYF. CDR3 nucleotides: TGTGCCAGCAGGCCCCCGGGCAGGGGGCAGGAGACCCAGTACTTC.

This clonotype has just a few counts. This rearrangement joins TRBV28 to TRBJ1-1; D call uncertain. Between the trimmed V and J ends, which lost 6 bases and 7 bases, there was a span of 6 bases. Per the germline V gene, CDR1 is MDHEN and CDR2 is SYDVKM. The CDR3 consists of 10 residues. The CDR3 region is CASSRFEAFF. The CDR3 DNA reads as TGTGCCAGCAGCAGGTTTGAAGCTTTCTTT.

The chain is built from TRBV28 and TRBJ1-1; no definite D call. The CDR3 contains 13 residues. Trimming removed 7 bases at V and 0 bases at J, with 9 bases between. Germline V CDR1 and CDR2: MDHEN, SYDVKM. For the CDR3, the DNA is TGTGCCAGCATAGGACCAATGAACACTGAAGCTTTCTTT. Translated: CASIGPMNTEAFF.

This clonotype was counted many times. The gene calls are TRBV6-5 and TRBJ2-2, with 9 bases lining up with TRBD1. Trimming removed 0 bases from V and 6 bases from J; junction bases left unmatched: 8. This CDR3 region has 17 residues. CDR1 is MNHEY and CDR2 is SVGAGI in the germline V gene. The CDR3 coding sequence is TGTGCCAGCAGTTACTCTCCGACAGGGGGTATCCCCGGGGAGCTGTTTTTT. It encodes CASSYSPTGGIPGELFF.

This clonotype was counted at least ten times. V usage is TRBV28 and J usage is TRBJ2-2, with D tentatively TRBD1 or TRBD2 (5 bases each). This CDR3 has 15 amino acids. V lost 4 bases to trimming and J lost 8 bases, with 17 bases between them. Germline loops: CDR1 MDHEN, CDR2 SYDVKM. The CDR3 nucleotides read TGTGCCAGCAGTTCCACCGGGACCTCAGCGGGGGAGCTGTTTTTT. Residues: CASSSTGTSAGELFF.

This clonotype was found many times. The chain links TRBV7-2 to TRBJ2-7; possibly TRBD2 for D (6 bases). CDR3 size: 15 residues. Germline V gives CDR1 SGHTA, CDR2 FQGNSA. V shed 0 bases and J shed 6 bases, with 15 bases lying between them. This chain's CDR3 is CASSLARLGEREQYF. Written as DNA, the CDR3 is TGTGCCAGCAGCTTAGCCCGACTAGGGGAGCGCGAGCAGTACTTC.

The table lists this clonotype with many counts. The rearrangement uses TRBV7-9 and TRBJ2-7, with D tentatively TRBD1 (5 bases). V was cut by 2 bases and J by 3 bases, with 14 bases left in between. CDR1 is SEHNR and CDR2 is FQNEAQ in the germline V gene (reference sequence). This CDR3 spans 15 amino acids. This chain's CDR3 is CASSLTPLQVYEQYF. CDR3 nucleotide sequence: TGTGCCAGCAGCTTAACCCCTCTACAGGTCTACGAGCAGTACTTC.

This clonotype has a count of ten or more. The chain combines TRBV2 with TRBJ1-5, with unresolved D. Germline CDR1 is SNHLY and CDR2 is FYNNEI. This CDR3 region has 14 residues. The V end was cut by 1 base, the J end by 3 bases, with 7 bases between. CDR3 sequence reads: CASSEGEFNQPQHF. The CDR3 bases are TGTGCCAGCAGTGAAGGGGAATTCAATCAGCCCCAGCATTTT. The entire variable domain, with the rest obtained from reference TRBV2 and TRBJ1-5, is as follows: EPEVTQTPSHQVTQMGQEVILRCVPISNHLYFYWYRQILGQKVEFLVSFYNNEISEKSEIFDDQFSVERPDGSNFTLKIRSTKLEDSAMYFCASSEGEFNQPQHFGDGTRLSIL.

This clonotype was counted between two and nine times. V gene TRBV12-3 or TRBV12-4 combines with J gene TRBJ1-2; a weak D match, TRBD1 (6 bases). The CDR3 has 14 amino acids. V was shortened by 3 bases and J by 5 bases, with 13 bases between the two germline ends. This chain's CDR3 is CASSFRTASYGYTF. The CDR3 bases are TGTGCCAGCAGTTTCCGGACAGCATCTTATGGCTACACCTTC.

This clonotype has at least ten counts. This chain connects TRBV10-3 to TRBJ2-6; 8 nucleotides match TRBD1. Per the germline V gene, CDR1 is ENHRY and CDR2 is SYGVKD. J gave up 0 bases and V 2 bases, and 6 bases lay outside the gene matches. The CDR3 spans 18 residues. The CDR3 region has the DNA TGTGCCATCAGTGAGCTGGACAGGGCCGTCTCTGGGGCCAACGTCCTGACTTTC. It translates to CAISELDRAVSGANVLTF.

This clonotype was seen repeatedly, ten times or more. The CDR3 sequence is CASSYTGTHEQYF. CDR3 bases: TGTGCCAGCAGCTATACAGGAACCCACGAGCAGTACTTC. The V and J genes are TRBV7-9 and TRBJ2-7; D is perhaps TRBD1 (5 bases). The germline gives CDR1 SEHNR, CDR2 FQNEAQ (reference sequence). The V and J ends lost 4 bases and 5 bases respectively, with 12 bases between them. The CDR3 consists of 13 residues.

This clonotype occurred many times. J is TRBJ1-5 and V is TRBV24-1; D may be TRBD1 (6 bases). The CDR3 spans 14 residues. Germline CDR1 is KGHDR and CDR2 is SFDVKD. Trimming shortened V by 5 bases and J by 5 bases, and 12 bases separated the two germline ends. CDR3 DNA sequence: TGTGCCACCAGTGCGGGGGCTGGCGATCAGCCCCAGCATTTT. Translation: CATSAGAGDQPQHF.

This clonotype was counted at least ten times. The chain carries TRBV6-1 and TRBJ1-2; D might be TRBD1 (6 bases). This CDR3 has 14 amino acids. CDR1 is MNHNS and CDR2 is SASEGT in the germline V gene. The ends were cut back, 4 bases at V and 7 bases at J, with 16 bases in the middle. CDR3 DNA sequence: TGTGCCAGCAGTGCAACAGGGTCTCCATCTGGCTACACCTTC. Translation: CASSATGSPSGYTF.

This chain joins TRBV20-1 and TRBJ2-2; D unclear. The V end lost 3 bases, the J end lost 6 bases, and 11 bases lay between the germline ends. In germline, CDR1 is DFQATT, CDR2 SNEGSKA (reference sequence). The CDR3 is made up of 13 amino acids. The CDR3 sequence is CSASLGKSGELFF. CDR3 nucleotide sequence: TGCAGTGCTAGCTTGGGCAAATCCGGGGAGCTGTTTTTT.

This clonotype was counted ten times or more. The chain is built from TRBV6-2 or TRBV6-3 and TRBJ1-1; possible D gene TRBD1, 6 bases. The germline CDR1 and CDR2 sequences are MNHEY and SVGEGT. V lost 6 bases to trimming and J lost 2 bases, with 16 bases between them. This CDR3 contains 15 residues. For the CDR3, the DNA is TGTGCCAGCAGCCACCCGGACAGACCAAACACTGAAGCTTTCTTT. Protein product: CASSHPDRPNTEAFF.

This clonotype has a count of ten or more. A read error may account for a junction end that differs from germline. V and J are TRBV6-2 or TRBV6-3 and TRBJ1-1; D unresolved. Germline V gene sequence: CDR1 MNHEY, CDR2 SVGEGT. The CDR3 has 13 amino acids. CDR3 residues: CAGSYSWGTEAFF. As DNA, the CDR3 is TGTGCCGGCAGTTACTCGTGGGGTACTGAAGCTTTCTTT.

This clonotype was recorded many times. The chain has TRBV5-6 and TRBJ2-5; no reliable D call. V gave up 1 base and J gave up 5 bases, with 18 bases separating them. Germline V lookup: CDR1 SGHDT, CDR2 YYEEEE. There are 16 residues in the CDR3. CDR3 bases: TGTGCCAGCAGCTTGATGGTCTCTCCCCTCCGGGAGACCCAGTACTTC. Translating it yields CASSLMVSPLRETQYF.

This clonotype was seen repeatedly, ten times or more. Mismatch with germline at one junction end may stem from a read error. This sequence joins TRBV6-2 or TRBV6-3 and TRBJ1-5; no clear D gene. Germline values: CDR1 MNHEY, CDR2 SVGEGT. The CDR3 is 13 amino acids. The CDR3 DNA follows: TGTGCCAGCAGCTACTCTGGAGTTATGCCCCAGCATTTT. Its protein is CASSYSGVMPQHF.

There are many counts of this clonotype. This may be a read error, as it is one base from a much larger clone. The rearrangement links TRBV6-1 to TRBJ2-7; D may be TRBD2 (5 bases). The germline gives CDR1 MNHNS, CDR2 SASEGT. This CDR3 region has 13 residues. With 0 bases removed from V and 7 bases from J, the gap between germline ends came to 10 bases. The CDR3 loop is CASSEADLQEQYF. The CDR3 nucleotides read TGTGCCAGCAGTGAAGCGGACTTACAGGAGCAGTACTTC.

The table lists this clonotype with many counts. The rearrangement links TRBV7-9 to TRBJ1-1; a weak D match, TRBD1 (6 bases). The CDR3 runs to 13 residues. V shed 7 bases and J shed 9 bases, with 18 bases lying between them. Germline CDR1 reads SEHNR; CDR2 reads FQNEAQ (reference sequence). CDR3 region: CASMLEQGRKAFF. Written as DNA, the CDR3 is TGTGCCAGCATGTTAGAACAGGGTAGAAAAGCTTTCTTT.

There are many counts of this clonotype. The rearrangement joins TRBV29-1 to TRBJ1-3, with D possibly being TRBD1 (5 bases). The CDR3 runs 15 residues. V lost 1 base to trimming and J lost 0 bases, with 10 bases between them. CDR1 is SQVTM, CDR2 ANQGSEA, per germline. The CDR3, as DNA: TGCAGCGTTGAAGGGACATGGACCTCTGGAAACACCATATATTTT. Translating gives CSVEGTWTSGNTIYF. The full variable domain, its missing parts supplied by reference TRBV29-1 and TRBJ1-3, is SAVISQKPSRDICQRGTSLTIQCQVDSQVTMMFWYRQQPGQSLTLIATANQGSEATYESGFVIDKFPISRPNLTFSTLTVSNMSPEDSSIYLCSVEGTWTSGNTIYFGEGSWLTVV.

This clonotype was observed many times. The CDR3 loop reads CASSYFGGSDSNTEAFF. In DNA, the CDR3 is TGTGCCAGCAGTTACTTTGGGGGATCCGATTCGAACACTGAAGCTTTCTTT. This chain links TRBV6-2 or TRBV6-3 with TRBJ1-1, with D maybe TRBD1 (5 bases). CDR3 length: 17 amino acids. V was pared by 1 base and J by 1 base, with 16 bases between. Germline CDR1 and CDR2: MNHEY and SVGEGT.

This clonotype appeared many times. This chain joins TRBV5-1 and TRBJ1-4; D might be TRBD1 (6 bases). Per the germline V gene, CDR1 is SGHRS and CDR2 is YFSETQ. Trimming removed 0 bases from V and 7 bases from J, with 10 bases in between. The CDR3 contains 14 residues. This CDR3 is CASSLGGGGEKLFF. As DNA, the CDR3 is TGCGCCAGCAGCTTGGGTGGGGGCGGTGAAAAACTGTTTTTT.

Many counts were recorded for this clonotype. The V and J genes are TRBV15 and TRBJ1-1, with 7 bases lining up with TRBD1. With 0 bases clipped from V and 4 bases from J, the junction kept 8 bases outside the gene matches. The CDR3 contains 16 residues. Looked up from germline, CDR1 is LNHNV and CDR2 is YYDKDF (reference sequence). CDR3 in amino acids: CATSREGGEGATEAFF. As DNA, the CDR3 is TGTGCCACCAGCAGAGAGGGAGGGGAGGGGGCCACTGAAGCTTTCTTT.